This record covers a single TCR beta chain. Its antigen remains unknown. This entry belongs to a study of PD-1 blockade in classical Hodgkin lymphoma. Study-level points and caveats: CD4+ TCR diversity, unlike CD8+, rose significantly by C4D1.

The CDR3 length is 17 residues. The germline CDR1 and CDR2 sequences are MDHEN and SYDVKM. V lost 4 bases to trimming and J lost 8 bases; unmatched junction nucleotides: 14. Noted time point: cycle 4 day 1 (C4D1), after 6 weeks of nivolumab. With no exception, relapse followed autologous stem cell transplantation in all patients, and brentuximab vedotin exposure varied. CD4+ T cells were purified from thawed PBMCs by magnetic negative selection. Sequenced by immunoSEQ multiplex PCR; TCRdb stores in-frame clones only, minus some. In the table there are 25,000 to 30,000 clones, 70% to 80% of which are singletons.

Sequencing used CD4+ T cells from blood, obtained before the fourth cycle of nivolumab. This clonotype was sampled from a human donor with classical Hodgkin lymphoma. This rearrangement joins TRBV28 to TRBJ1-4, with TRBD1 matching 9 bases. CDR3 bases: TGTGCCAGCAGTTCCGGGACAGGGTTTACTAATTGGGAAAAACTGTTTTTT. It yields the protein CASSSGTGFTNWEKLFF.